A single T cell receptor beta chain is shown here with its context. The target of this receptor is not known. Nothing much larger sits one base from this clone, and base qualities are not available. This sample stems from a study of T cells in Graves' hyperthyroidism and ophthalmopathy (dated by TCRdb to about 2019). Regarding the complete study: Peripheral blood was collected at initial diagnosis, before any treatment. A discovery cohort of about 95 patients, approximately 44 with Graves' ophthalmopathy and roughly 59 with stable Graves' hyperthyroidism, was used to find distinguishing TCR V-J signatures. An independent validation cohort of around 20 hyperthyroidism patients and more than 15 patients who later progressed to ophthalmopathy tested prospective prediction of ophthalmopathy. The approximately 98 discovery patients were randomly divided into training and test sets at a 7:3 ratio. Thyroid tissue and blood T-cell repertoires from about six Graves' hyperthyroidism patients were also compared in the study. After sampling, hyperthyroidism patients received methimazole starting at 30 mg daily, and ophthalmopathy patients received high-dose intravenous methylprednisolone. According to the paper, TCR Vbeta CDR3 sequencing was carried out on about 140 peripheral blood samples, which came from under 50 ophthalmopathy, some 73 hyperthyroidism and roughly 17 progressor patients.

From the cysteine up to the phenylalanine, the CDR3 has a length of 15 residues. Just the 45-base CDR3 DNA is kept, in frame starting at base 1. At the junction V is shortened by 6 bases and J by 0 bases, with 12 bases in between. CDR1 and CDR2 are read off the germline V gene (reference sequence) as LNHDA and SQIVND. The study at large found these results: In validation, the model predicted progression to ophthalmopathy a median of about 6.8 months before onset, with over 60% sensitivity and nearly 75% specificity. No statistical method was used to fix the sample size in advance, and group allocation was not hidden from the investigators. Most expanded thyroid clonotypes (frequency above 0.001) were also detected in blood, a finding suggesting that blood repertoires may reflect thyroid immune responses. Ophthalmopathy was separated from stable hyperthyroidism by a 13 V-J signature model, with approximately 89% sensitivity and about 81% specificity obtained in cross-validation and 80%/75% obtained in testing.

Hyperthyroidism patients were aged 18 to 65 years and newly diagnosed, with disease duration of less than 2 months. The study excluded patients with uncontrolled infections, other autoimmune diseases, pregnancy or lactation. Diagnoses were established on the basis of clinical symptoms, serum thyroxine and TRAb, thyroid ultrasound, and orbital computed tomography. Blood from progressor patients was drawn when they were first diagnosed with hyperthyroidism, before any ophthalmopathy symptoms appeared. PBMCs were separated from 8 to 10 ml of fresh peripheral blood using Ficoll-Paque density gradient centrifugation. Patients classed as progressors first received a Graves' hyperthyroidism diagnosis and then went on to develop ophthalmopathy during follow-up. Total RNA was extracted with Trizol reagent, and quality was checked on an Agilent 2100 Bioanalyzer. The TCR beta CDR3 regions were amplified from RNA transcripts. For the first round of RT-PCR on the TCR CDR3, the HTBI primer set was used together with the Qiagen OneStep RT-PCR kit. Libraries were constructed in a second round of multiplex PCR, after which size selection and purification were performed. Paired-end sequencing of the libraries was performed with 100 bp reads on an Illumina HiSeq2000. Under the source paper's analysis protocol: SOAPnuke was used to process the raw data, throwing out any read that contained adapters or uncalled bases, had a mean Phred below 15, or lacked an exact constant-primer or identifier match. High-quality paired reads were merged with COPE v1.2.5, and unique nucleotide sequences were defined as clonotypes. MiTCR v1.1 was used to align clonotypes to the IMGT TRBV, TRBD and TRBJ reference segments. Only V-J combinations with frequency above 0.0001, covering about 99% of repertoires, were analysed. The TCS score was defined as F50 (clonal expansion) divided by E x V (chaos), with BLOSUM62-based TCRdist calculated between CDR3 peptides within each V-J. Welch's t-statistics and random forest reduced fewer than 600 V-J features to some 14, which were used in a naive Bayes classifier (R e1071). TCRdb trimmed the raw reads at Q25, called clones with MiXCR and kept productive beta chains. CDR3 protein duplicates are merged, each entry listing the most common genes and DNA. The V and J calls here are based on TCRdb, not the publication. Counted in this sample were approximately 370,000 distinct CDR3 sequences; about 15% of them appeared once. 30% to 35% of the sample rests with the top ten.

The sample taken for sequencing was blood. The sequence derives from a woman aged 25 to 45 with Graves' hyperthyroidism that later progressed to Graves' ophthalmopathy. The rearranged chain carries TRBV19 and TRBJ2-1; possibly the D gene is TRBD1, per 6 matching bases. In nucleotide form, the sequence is TGTGCCAGTAGCCGCCAGGACAGCTCCTACAATGAGCAGTTCTTC. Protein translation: CASSRQDSSYNEQFF.